This TCR beta chain was recorded in a study of cytomegalovirus exposure and HLA in healthy donors. Broader study findings: CMV antigen specificity was confirmed in vitro for three CMV-associated chains. Cytomegalovirus association was listed for 164 TCR beta chains. Reports showed the classifier diagnosing cytomegalovirus status with high specificity and sensitivity. Most TCR sequences showed up rarely, but some public TCRs showed up in many donors.

Here immunoSEQ multiplex PCR was the method, and the copy in TCRdb shows in-frame clones only, minus some. The sample carries tens of thousands of clones, more than 85% recorded once. The sample holds a few counts of this clone. Its specificity is unknown. Between the trimmed V and J ends, which lost 5 bases and 6 bases, there was a span of 11 bases. CDR3 length: 13 residues. Germline V gene lookup returns CDR1 SGHTA and CDR2 FQGTGA. The chain joins TRBV7-3 to TRBJ2-1, with TRBD1 as a possible D gene (6 bases). The sequence was collected from a young woman in good health and CMV-seronegative. Sequencing was carried out using PBMCs. The DNA of the CDR3 is TGTGCCAGCAGCCCCGCGGACAGCAATGAGCAGTTCTTC. Its protein product is CASSPADSNEQFF. Full variable domain (rest looked up from reference TRBV7-3 and TRBJ2-1): GAGVSQTPSNKVTEKGKYVELRCDPISGHTALYWYRQSLGQGPEFLIYFQGTGAADDSGLPNDRFFAVRPEGSVSTLKIQRTERGDSAVYLCASSPADSNEQFFGPGTRLTVL.